What follows are 8 T cell receptor beta chains derived from one specimen sequenced in a study of T-cell memory formation after mild COVID-19. MiXCR was run by TCRdb on the 5' RACE reads, yielding one entry per CDR3 protein. Among about 320,000 distinct CDR3 sequences listed, around an eighth were seen once. The specimen was PBMCs or a T cell subset sorted from them (not recorded which). The receptors here all came from a man in his late teens or twenties who had mild COVID-19 (a few samples of this study predate the infection). Cell type and time point are not known.

In this sample, this clonotype turned up many times. The chain combines TRBV7-2 with TRBJ2-5; D is unclear. From germline, CDR1 is SGHTA and CDR2 FQGNSA. The CDR3 is 12 amino acids. V was trimmed by 2 bases and J by 2 bases, leaving 3 bases between them. CDR3 sequence (DNA): TGTGCCAGCAGCTTAAAACAAGAGACCCAGTACTTC. Translating gives CASSLKQETQYF. Variable domain in full (rest from reference TRBV7-2 and TRBJ2-5): GAGVSQSPSNKVTEKGKDVELRCDPISGHTALYWYRQSLGQGLEFLIYFQGNSAPDKSGLPSDRFSAERTGGSVSTLTIQRTQQEDSAVYLCASSLKQETQYFGPGTRLLVL.

The chain joins TRBV20-1 to TRBJ2-7; no reliable D call. Trimming removed 0 bases at V and 2 bases at J, with 8 bases between. Germline CDR1 is DFQATT and CDR2 is SNEGSKA (reference sequence). CDR3 length: 13 residues. CDR3: CSARDPTTYEQYV. The CDR3 nucleotides read TGCAGTGCTAGAGATCCCACTACCTACGAGCAGTACGTC.

In this sample, this clonotype turned up many times. This rearrangement joins TRBV5-4 to TRBJ2-3, with D perhaps TRBD2 (5 bases). The ends were cut back, 0 bases at V and 2 bases at J, with 7 bases in the middle. The CDR3 extends over 14 amino acids. The germline gives CDR1 SGHNT, CDR2 YYREEE (reference sequence). CDR3 residues: CASSLALATDTQYF. The DNA of the CDR3 is TGTGCCAGCAGCTTGGCGCTAGCCACAGATACGCAGTATTTT.

This clonotype was seen just once. The chain employs TRBV20-1 and TRBJ2-2; the match to TRBD1 covers 8 bases. Losses at the gene ends were 6 bases for V and 4 bases for J; bases not matched to a gene: 7. The CDR3 is 14 residues long. Germline V gene lookup returns CDR1 DFQATT and CDR2 SNEGSKA (reference sequence). The DNA for the CDR3 is TGCAGTGCCGAAGGACAGGGCTTCACCGGGGAGCTGTTTTTT. Its protein is CSAEGQGFTGELFF.

The sample holds a few counts of this clonotype. The chain has TRBV5-1 and TRBJ1-4; no clear D. Germline V gene data show CDR1 as SGHRS and CDR2 as YFSETQ. CDR3 length: 14 residues. V was clipped by 0 bases and J by 8 bases, with 11 bases between them. CDR3 loop: CASSLAGRREKLFF. The DNA of the CDR3 is TGCGCCAGCAGCTTGGCCGGCCGGCGGGAAAAACTGTTTTTT.

The chain joins TRBV29-1 to TRBJ2-5, with a possible D match to TRBD2 (5 bases). Trimming left V 0 bases short and J 12 bases short, with 20 bases between. This CDR3 region has 14 residues. The germline V gene has CDR1 SQVTM and CDR2 ANQGSEA. CDR3: CSVEEGNRGAAKYF. Here the CDR3 DNA reads TGCAGCGTTGAAGAGGGCAACCGAGGAGCGGCCAAGTACTTC. The variable domain in full, completed from reference TRBV29-1 and TRBJ2-5, reads SAVISQKPSRDICQRGTSLTIQCQVDSQVTMMFWYRQQPGQSLTLIATANQGSEATYESGFVIDKFPISRPNLTFSTLTVSNMSPEDSSIYLCSVEEGNRGAAKYFGPGTRLLVL.

This clonotype was observed a few times. This chain links TRBV20-1 with TRBJ2-1, with D perhaps given as TRBD1 or TRBD2 (5 bases each). The germline V gene has CDR1 DFQATT and CDR2 SNEGSKA (reference sequence). With 4 bases removed from V and 10 bases from J, the gap between germline ends came to 17 bases. This CDR3 is 13 amino acids long. The CDR3 DNA follows: TGCAGTGCTATCTCTAACGGGGCAATGGAGCAGTTCTTC. Amino acid sequence: CSAISNGAMEQFF.

The table lists this clonotype with many counts. The J gene is TRBJ2-1, the V gene TRBV5-1; TRBD2 aligns across 7 bases. CDR1 is SGHRS, CDR2 YFSETQ, per germline. V trimming: 5 bases; J trimming: 0 bases; junction bases outside the gene matches: 5. The CDR3 sequence is 15 residues long. The CDR3: CASRWGGSSYNEQFF. DNA for the CDR3: TGCGCCAGCAGGTGGGGCGGGAGCTCCTACAATGAGCAGTTCTTC.